A selection of T cell receptor beta chains follows, all from one sample in a study of T cell changes during pregnancy in multiple sclerosis. Using immunoSEQ multiplex PCR, the repertoire was profiled, and TCRdb retains in-frame clones only, with some absent. The repertoire holds tens of thousands of clones, with approximately 86% as singletons. The material sequenced was CD4+ T cells from peripheral blood mononuclear cells, taken in the first trimester of pregnancy. The source of these receptors is a female donor in good health, enrolled as a control in a pregnancy study. Both conserved end residues are part of each CDR3. Each record gives: D gene, J gene, V gene, CDR3 DNA, CDR3 protein. D genes are given only for firm matches.

D: TRBD1; J: TRBJ1-6; V: TRBV6-5; DNA: TGTGCCAGCAGTCTCTCTACAGGGGGCCGGTCACCCCTCCACTTT; CDR3: CASSLSTGGRSPLHF
D: TRBD1; J: TRBJ1-1; V: TRBV2; DNA: TGTGCCAGGCCAAGCTACAGGGGGGGCACTGAAGCTTTCTTT; CDR3: CARPSYRGGTEAFF
D: TRBD1; J: TRBJ2-7; V: TRBV5-5; DNA: TGTGCCAGCAGCCCCACGACACGCCACAGGGGTTCCGAGCAGTACTTC; CDR3: CASSPTTRHRGSEQYF
D: NA; J: TRBJ1-1; V: TRBV27; DNA: TGTGCCAGCACCCCAAGGGGGACCAACACTGAAGCTTTCTTT; CDR3: CASTPRGTNTEAFF
D: NA; J: TRBJ2-7; V: TRBV14; DNA: TGTGCCAGCAGCGCAAGCTCTAACTCCTACGAGCAGTACTTC; CDR3: CASSASSNSYEQYF
D: NA; J: TRBJ2-5; V: TRBV5-1; DNA: TGCGCCAGCAGCTTGGGAGGATTCCAAGAGACCCAGTACTTC; CDR3: CASSLGGFQETQYF
D: NA; J: TRBJ1-2; V: TRBV6-5; DNA: TGTGCCAGCAGTTACTCGAGTAGCCCGGACAGTGGCTACACCTTC; CDR3: CASSYSSSPDSGYTF
D: NA; J: TRBJ1-5; V: TRBV2; DNA: TGTGCCAGCAGCCAAGCGCGCGGGAGCGGTCAGCCCCAGCATTTT; CDR3: CASSQARGSGQPQHF
D: TRBD1; J: TRBJ1-1; V: TRBV5-6; DNA: TGTGCCAGCAGCTTTCGACAGGGGGCTTTCTTT; CDR3: CASSFRQGAFF
D: NA; J: TRBJ1-2; V: TRBV7-9; DNA: TGTGCCAGCAGCTCAGGGACACGGTCTTCCGGCTACACCTTC; CDR3: CASSSGTRSSGYTF